The 24 T cell receptor beta chains presented below share a single source sample, sequenced in a study of neoadjuvant anti-PD-1 for oral cavity cancer. Only in-frame clones appear in the TCRdb table, and some are missing; sequencing was by immunoSEQ multiplex PCR. The data contain more than 6,000 clones, around 82% of them singletons. This sample comprised PBMCs, obtained before nivolumab (anti-PD-1) treatment. The receptors shown here come from a person aged 35-79 years with oral cavity squamous cell carcinoma.

The gene calls are TRBV28 and TRBJ1-4; the D is unclear. Per the germline V gene, CDR1 is MDHEN and CDR2 is SYDVKM. Trimming took off 5 bases at V and 8 bases at J, with 15 bases between the two ends. The CDR3 spans 14 residues. The CDR3 bases are TGTGCCAGCAGTACTCCTAGTGGAGGCGAAAAACTGTTTTTT. This gives the protein CASSTPSGGEKLFF.

The chain has TRBV4-3 and TRBJ1-2; D unresolved. The CDR3 spans 14 residues. From germline, CDR1 is LGHNA and CDR2 YSLEER. Trimming cost V 1 base and J 2 bases, with 8 bases left between them. The CDR3 DNA follows: TGCGCCAGCAGCCAAGTGGCAGGCAACTATGGCTACACCTTC. Residues: CASSQVAGNYGYTF.

The V gene is TRBV4-1, the J gene TRBJ1-2; D gene unclear. Germline lookup yields CDR1 MGHRA and CDR2 YSYEKL. This CDR3 spans 13 amino acids. Trimming cost V 0 bases and J 8 bases, with 10 bases left between them. CDR3 DNA: TGCGCCAGCAGCCAAGAGTCAACGTCAGGCTACACCTTC. This translates into CASSQESTSGYTF.

V is TRBV5-1 and J is TRBJ2-1, with 8 bases that match TRBD2. This CDR3 is built from 16 residues. The ends lost 0 bases at V and 10 bases at J; junction bases unmatched: 12. Germline V lookup: CDR1 SGHRS, CDR2 YFSETQ. Written as DNA, the CDR3 is TGCGCCAGCAGCTTGGGACCCAGCGGGGGTGAGGCGGAGCAGTTCTTC. It translates to CASSLGPSGGEAEQFF.

The gene calls are TRBV25-1 and TRBJ1-5, with 7 bases identical to TRBD1. CDR3 length equals 12 residues. CDR1 and CDR2 (germline): MGHDK, SYGVNS. The V segment lost 6 bases and the J segment 5 bases; nucleotides outside the gene matches: 1. For the CDR3, the DNA is TGTGCCAGCAGAGGGGGCGATCAGCCCCAGCATTTT. Amino acid sequence: CASRGGDQPQHF.

V and J are TRBV12-5 and TRBJ1-1, with TRBD1 as a possible D gene (6 bases). V lost 5 bases to trimming and J lost 8 bases, with 12 bases between them. Germline V gene data show CDR1 as LGHNT and CDR2 as FRNRAP. This CDR3 is 12 amino acids long. The CDR3 coding sequence is TGTGCTAGTGGTACACACAGGGCGGAAGCTTTCTTT. The encoded protein is CASGTHRAEAFF.

This chain connects TRBV9 to TRBJ1-6; possible D gene TRBD1, 5 bases. This CDR3 contains 16 residues. V was shortened by 0 bases and J by 8 bases, with 15 bases between the two germline ends. CDR1 and CDR2 from the germline V gene are SGDLS and YYNGEE. CDR3 in DNA: TGTGCCAGCAGCGTAGTCCAGAGCGGGGGGGATTCACCCCTCCACTTT. Its translation: CASSVVQSGGDSPLHF.

This chain joins TRBV11-2 and TRBJ2-5, with TRBD1 matching 7 bases. The germline gives CDR1 SGHAT, CDR2 FQNNGV. V lost 6 bases and J lost 3; bases outside the gene matches: 7. This CDR3 contains 14 residues. Written as DNA, the CDR3 is TGTGCCAGCAGGAGGGATACAGGGGAAGAGACCCAGTACTTC. Residues: CASRRDTGEETQYF.

CDR3 region: CSVEDQETGLSGELFF. CDR3 nucleotide sequence: TGCAGCGTTGAAGACCAGGAGACAGGGCTATCCGGGGAGCTGTTTTTT. The rearrangement joins TRBV29-1 to TRBJ2-2; 7 bases are shared with TRBD1. The CDR3 loop spans 16 amino acids. The trim removed 0 bases at V and 6 bases at J, leaving 10 bases unmatched. Germline lookup yields CDR1 SQVTM and CDR2 ANQGSEA.

The genes are TRBV6-4 and TRBJ1-3, with no clear D. Germline CDR1 reads MRHNA; CDR2 reads SNTAGT. This CDR3 is built from 17 residues. V lost 7 bases and J 0 bases, leaving 19 bases between the germline ends. CDR3 protein: CASTPPVGSSSGNTIYF. Here the CDR3 DNA reads TGTGCCAGCACTCCCCCCGTGGGCAGCAGCTCTGGAAACACCATATATTTT.

This clone was recorded a few times. This sequence joins TRBV7-8 and TRBJ1-5; D possibly corresponds to TRBD1 (5 bases). The V gene lost 1 base and the J gene lost 3 bases, with 22 bases spanning the gap. The CDR3 length is 19 residues. Germline CDR1 reads SGHVS; CDR2 reads FQNEAQ. CDR3 coding DNA: TGTGCCAGCAGCTTAGGGGGCCTCCGCGGGCCAAGATACAATCAGCCCCAGCATTTT. This gives the protein CASSLGGLRGPRYNQPQHF.

This clone showed up just a few times. The chain has TRBV29-1 and TRBJ2-2, with 7 bases fitting TRBD1. The CDR3 consists of 13 residues. With V trimmed by 4 bases and J by 5 bases, 4 bases remained unmatched. Germline values: CDR1 SQVTM, CDR2 ANQGSEA. CDR3 sequence reads: CSVGPQGTGELFF. Here the CDR3 DNA reads TGCAGCGTTGGGCCACAGGGGACCGGGGAGCTGTTTTTT.

CDR3 nucleotide sequence: TGTGCCAGCAGTCCCTGGGGCAGGGACCGCTATGGCTACACCTTC. Its translation: CASSPWGRDRYGYTF. The genes are TRBV28 and TRBJ1-2; D is perhaps TRBD1 (5 bases). V lost 5 bases, J lost 4 bases, and 17 bases lay in between. The CDR3 extends over 15 amino acids. Germline V gene lookup returns CDR1 MDHEN and CDR2 SYDVKM.

This clone was observed a single time. The V gene is TRBV6-6, the J gene TRBJ1-1, with D uncertain. Trimming removed 4 bases from V and 5 bases from J, with 20 bases in between. The length of the CDR3 is 16 residues. From germline, CDR1 is MNHNY and CDR2 SVGAGI (reference sequence). CDR3 sequence (DNA): TGTGCCAGCAGTTCGGGCGTGAGGGCTGGGGTTACTGAAGCTTTCTTT. Encoded protein: CASSSGVRAGVTEAFF.

The chain uses TRBV19 and TRBJ1-4; 7 nucleotides agree with TRBD1. The J segment lost 10 bases and the V segment lost 6 bases, leaving 11 bases of the junction unmatched. Germline CDR1 reads LNHDA; CDR2 reads SQIVND (reference sequence). The CDR3 sequence is 14 residues long. This chain's CDR3 is CASRPRQGFVKLFF. CDR3 nucleotides: TGTGCCAGTAGACCCAGACAGGGATTTGTAAAACTGTTTTTT.

This clone was observed once. The chain links TRBV4-3 to TRBJ2-2; D is undetermined. Germline CDR1 is LGHNA and CDR2 is YSLEER. Between the trimmed V and J ends, which lost 0 bases and 7 bases, there was a span of 21 bases. This CDR3 is built from 18 residues. CDR3 sequence (DNA): TGCGCCAGCAGCCAAGATCTTCCGGCCGGGCGTGTCGGCGGGGAGCTGTTTTTT. Protein product: CASSQDLPAGRVGGELFF.

This chain uses TRBV15 with TRBJ2-5, with unresolved D. Germline CDR1 and CDR2: LNHNV and YYDKDF (reference sequence). This CDR3 spans 12 amino acids. Trimming cost V 0 bases and J 6 bases, with 5 bases left between them. CDR3 sequence: CATSREEKTQYF. The CDR3 nucleotides are TGTGCCACCAGCAGAGAAGAAAAGACCCAGTACTTC.

The chain has TRBV7-9 and TRBJ2-1; 7 bases align to TRBD2. The V and J ends lost 5 bases and 3 bases, in that order; junction bases with no gene match: 13. The CDR3 consists of 17 residues. Germline V lookup: CDR1 SEHNR, CDR2 FQNEAQ (reference sequence). CDR3 DNA: TGTGCCAGCAGCGCACGTATAATTGCGGGGGTCTACAATGAGCAGTTCTTC. Translated, it gives CASSARIIAGVYNEQFF.

The gene calls are TRBV4-3 and TRBJ2-2; no reliable D call. Per germline, CDR1 LGHNA and CDR2 YSLEER. The CDR3 extends over 16 amino acids. V dropped 0 bases and J dropped 2 bases, with 10 bases sitting between them. The CDR3 sequence is CASSQDTGHNTGELFF. CDR3 sequence (DNA): TGCGCCAGCAGCCAAGATACGGGCCACAACACCGGGGAGCTGTTTTTT.

The V gene is TRBV6-6, the J gene TRBJ2-7; D not certain. CDR1 is MNHNY, CDR2 SVGAGI, per germline (reference sequence). V dropped 0 bases and J dropped 5 bases, with 11 bases sitting between them. This CDR3 region has 14 residues. The CDR3 spells CASSYSKGKNEQYF. Here the CDR3 DNA reads TGTGCCAGCAGTTACTCGAAGGGTAAGAACGAGCAGTACTTC.

This sequence joins TRBV5-1 and TRBJ1-6; possible D gene TRBD1, 6 bases. The V gene lost 4 bases and the J gene lost 6 bases, with 17 bases spanning the gap. The CDR3 consists of 16 residues. Germline values: CDR1 SGHRS, CDR2 YFSETQ. CDR3 loop: CASSPSISGVNSPLHF. CDR3 DNA: TGCGCCAGCAGCCCTTCTATTTCAGGGGTTAATTCACCCCTCCACTTT.

This chain uses TRBV2 with TRBJ2-6, with 8 bases that match TRBD1. This CDR3 spans 17 amino acids. Germline V gene data show CDR1 as SNHLY and CDR2 as FYNNEI. Trimming removed 7 bases from V and 0 bases from J; junction bases left unmatched: 8. The CDR3 here is CASTWTGQISGANVLTF. The CDR3 DNA follows: TGTGCCAGCACGTGGACAGGGCAGATCTCTGGGGCCAACGTCCTGACTTTC.

This chain joins TRBV2 and TRBJ1-1; a possible D gene is TRBD1 (5 bases). The CDR3 loop spans 15 amino acids. The germline gives CDR1 SNHLY, CDR2 FYNNEI. Trimming took off 4 bases at V and 1 base at J, with 13 bases between the two ends. The CDR3 is CASSVGRVSNTEAFF. The CDR3 coding sequence is TGTGCCAGCAGTGTTGGCAGGGTATCGAACACTGAAGCTTTCTTT.

The chain uses TRBV29-1 and TRBJ1-2, with D uncertain. Germline CDR1 is SQVTM and CDR2 is ANQGSEA. The CDR3 is made up of 10 amino acids. Trimming shortened V by 5 bases and J by 8 bases, and 9 bases separated the two germline ends. The DNA of the CDR3 is TGCAGCGTTCTAGGGAGCGGCTACACCTTC. Translation gives CSVLGSGYTF.